These 10 T cell receptor beta chains originate from one sample sequenced in a study of beta chain features in type 1 diabetes. The authors reverse transcribed all of the isolated RNA, so sequencing captured expressed TCRB transcripts. Sequencing used immunoSEQ multiplex PCR; TCRdb keeps in-frame clones, though not all of them. The repertoire holds 150,000 to 190,000 clones, with around 8% as singletons. Sequencing was done on a sample of central memory CD4+ T cells from blood. These receptors came from a man aged 18 to 29 in good health.

The chain carries TRBV30 and TRBJ2-1; D gene unclear. Germline CDR1 reads GTSNPN; CDR2 reads SVGIG (reference sequence). With 0 bases removed from V and 5 bases from J, the gap between germline ends came to 8 bases. The CDR3 runs 13 residues. The CDR3 DNA is TGTGCCTGGAGTGTACGACGGGACAATGAGCAGTTCTTC. It codes for CAWSVRRDNEQFF.

Ten or more counts support this clone. The chain is built from TRBV29-1 and TRBJ2-7; 8 nucleotides match TRBD2. Germline CDR1 is SQVTM and CDR2 is ANQGSEA. CDR3 length: 14 amino acids. J was trimmed by 3 bases and V by 7 bases; bases with no gene match: 11. The CDR3 nucleotides are TGCAGCGCCCGGACTAGCCTTATCGACTACGAGCAGTACTTC. It codes for CSARTSLIDYEQYF.

This chain uses TRBV5-4 with TRBJ1-6; D may be TRBD1 (6 bases). CDR1 is SGHNT, CDR2 YYREEE, per germline (reference sequence). Trimming left V 4 bases short and J 4 bases short, with 9 bases between. CDR3 length equals 14 residues. DNA for the CDR3: TGTGCCAGCAGCGGGGGACAATATAATTCACCCCTCCACTTT. Translated, it gives CASSGGQYNSPLHF. Full variable domain (missing parts from reference TRBV5-4 and TRBJ1-6): ETGVTQSPTHLIKTRGQQVTLRCSSQSGHNTVSWYQQALGQGPQFIFQYYREEENGRGNFPPRFSGLQFPNYSSELNVNALELDDSALYLCASSGGQYNSPLHFGNGTRLTVT.

This clone was seen more than once but under ten times. The chain recombines TRBV7-3 with TRBJ2-7; 9 bases line up with TRBD1. The germline CDR1 and CDR2 sequences are SGHTA and FQGTGA. The CDR3 runs to 15 residues. Trimming cost V 5 bases and J 4 bases; bases outside gene matches: 9. As DNA, the CDR3 is TGTGCCAGCAGCCTCACCGGGACAGGGTCTTACGAGCAGTACTTC. It codes for CASSLTGTGSYEQYF.

This clone has just a few counts. The gene calls are TRBV5-4 and TRBJ1-2, with 7 bases fitting TRBD1. This CDR3 has 17 amino acids. After removal of 3 bases from V and 0 bases from J, the junction contained 11 bases not matched to a gene. Germline assignment: CDR1 SGHNT and CDR2 YYREEE (reference sequence). The CDR3 coding sequence is TGTGCCAGCAGCTCCTCCCCCGGGACAGTCGCTAACTATGGCTACACCTTC. As protein: CASSSSPGTVANYGYTF. Using reference TRBV5-4 and TRBJ1-2 for the parts outside the CDR3, the full variable domain is ETGVTQSPTHLIKTRGQQVTLRCSSQSGHNTVSWYQQALGQGPQFIFQYYREEENGRGNFPPRFSGLQFPNYSSELNVNALELDDSALYLCASSSSPGTVANYGYTFGSGTRLTVV.

CDR3 sequence reads: CASSELLHWTYANEKLFF. In DNA, the CDR3 is TGTGCCAGCAGTGAACTACTCCATTGGACATATGCCAATGAAAAACTGTTTTTT. The genes are TRBV6-1 and TRBJ1-4, with D possibly being TRBD1 (5 bases). Germline-derived CDR1 and CDR2 are MNHNS and SASEGT. The V end lost 2 bases, the J end lost 5 bases, and 21 bases lay between the germline ends. CDR3 length: 18 amino acids.

The chain is built from TRBV5-8 and TRBJ2-7; 12 bases agree with TRBD1. V lost 4 bases and J lost 6; bases outside the gene matches: 2. In germline, CDR1 is SGHTS, CDR2 YDEGEE. The CDR3 runs 13 residues. CDR3 DNA sequence: TGTGCCAGCAGCCGGGACAGGGGGCGCGAGCAGTACTTC. Its protein product is CASSRDRGREQYF.

This clone has at least ten counts. The chain uses TRBV4-2 and TRBJ1-1, with 7 nucleotides matching TRBD1. CDR3 length equals 13 residues. Trimming cost V 2 bases and J 7 bases; bases outside gene matches: 4. The germline V gene encodes CDR1 LGHNA and CDR2 YNFKEQ. CDR3 sequence reads: CASSQMGQREAFF. In nucleotides, the CDR3 is TGTGCCAGCAGCCAAATGGGACAGCGTGAAGCTTTCTTT.

This clone was counted at least ten times. Other nucleotide sequences in the sample specify the same CDR3. The rearrangement joins TRBV7-2 to TRBJ1-1; 9 nucleotides align to TRBD1. V gave up 5 bases and J gave up 2 bases; unmatched junction bases: 3. The CDR3 has 14 amino acids. Germline V gene lookup returns CDR1 SGHTA and CDR2 FQGNSA. The CDR3 DNA sequence: TGTGCCAGCAGCAACAGGGGGCTTAACACTGAAGCTTTCTTT. Residues: CASSNRGLNTEAFF.

V is TRBV5-4 and J is TRBJ2-2; TRBD1 matches at 7 bases. The V segment lost 5 bases and the J segment 2 bases; nucleotides outside the gene matches: 6. Germline assignment: CDR1 SGHNT and CDR2 YYREEE (reference sequence). The CDR3 runs to 15 residues. The CDR3 sequence is CASRGQLANTGELFF. In nucleotides, the CDR3 is TGTGCCAGCAGGGGACAGCTCGCAAACACCGGGGAGCTGTTTTTT. The whole variable domain, filled in from reference TRBV5-4 and TRBJ2-2, reads ETGVTQSPTHLIKTRGQQVTLRCSSQSGHNTVSWYQQALGQGPQFIFQYYREEENGRGNFPPRFSGLQFPNYSSELNVNALELDDSALYLCASRGQLANTGELFFGEGSRLTVL.